The present T cell receptor (beta chain) was sequenced within a study of cytomegalovirus exposure and HLA in healthy donors. As for this clone: Its antigen is not identified.

The CDR3 extends over 18 amino acids. J lost 7 bases, V lost 5 bases, and 19 bases had no gene match. Germline CDR1 is MNHEY and CDR2 is SMNVEV (reference sequence). Overall study findings and caveats: Using a false discovery rate of 0.05, a later analysis showed that 15,000 to 20,000 TCR beta sequences were associated with HLA alleles. By HLA locus, TCR association rates varied in a later analysis, with DRB1 showing the most and HLA-C the fewest.

Primers: 60 Vbeta forward and 13 Jbeta reverse. The repertoire was sequenced with immunoSEQ multiplex PCR; TCRdb's copy has only in-frame clones and lacks some. The sample records about 200,000 clones, around 80% being singletons. The genes are TRBV27 and TRBJ1-4; 7 nucleotides line up with TRBD1. The sequence was collected from a young man in good health and CMV-seronegative. The sequenced material came from PBMCs. In nucleotides, the CDR3 is TGTGCCAGCAGTCCCCTTTTGGTGACAGGGCCGGTCGGTGAAAAACTGTTTTTT. This encodes CASSPLLVTGPVGEKLFF.